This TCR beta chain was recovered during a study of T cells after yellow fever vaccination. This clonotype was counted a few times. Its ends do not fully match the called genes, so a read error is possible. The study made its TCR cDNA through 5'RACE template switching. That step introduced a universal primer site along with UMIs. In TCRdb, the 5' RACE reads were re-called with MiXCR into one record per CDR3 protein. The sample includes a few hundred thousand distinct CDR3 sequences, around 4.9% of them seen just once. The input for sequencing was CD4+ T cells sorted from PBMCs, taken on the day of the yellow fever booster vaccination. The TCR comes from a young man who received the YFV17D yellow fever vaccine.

DNA of the CDR3: TGTGCCAGCAGCGGGGCTAGCGCCCTGGTCTTC. Amino acids: CASSGASALVF. The V and J genes are TRBV4-2 and TRBJ2-1, with D perhaps matching TRBD2 (6 bases). From germline, CDR1 is LGHNA and CDR2 YNFKEQ. The CDR3 is 11 residues long.